The rows below give T cell receptor beta chains drawn from one sample of a study of regulatory T cells in long-lasting Graves disease. TCRdb recomputed calls from the multiplex PCR reads with MiXCR, one row per CDR3 protein. The data show over 350,000 distinct CDR3 sequences, with approximately 14% seen just once and about a sixth held by the top ten. These data are also associated with another study on T cells in Graves' hyperthyroidism and ophthalmopathy.

The sequences come from peripheral blood mononuclear cells (PBMCs), collected at new diagnosis, from a patient treated with antithyroid drugs. These receptors came from a woman in her 50s with Graves disease. Both conserved end residues are part of each CDR3. Fields, in order: V gene, clone size, J gene, D gene, CDR3 protein, CDR3 DNA. A D gene is named only where the DNA matches it firmly. Expanded clones get a size class; other rows say once, few or many, or leave the size out.

v_gene: TRBV11-2; abundance: .; j_gene: TRBJ2-7; d_gene: .; CDR3aa: CASSQNPGYEQYF; CDR3nt: TGTGCCAGCAGCCAAAACCCAGGGTATGAGCAGTACTTC
v_gene: TRBV6-5; abundance: many; j_gene: TRBJ2-3; d_gene: .; CDR3aa: CASSLYFGAVDTDTQYF; CDR3nt: TGTGCCAGCAGTTTGTACTTTGGAGCAGTGGACACAGATACGCAGTATTTT
v_gene: TRBV10-1; abundance: .; j_gene: TRBJ2-1; d_gene: .; CDR3aa: CASSGLTGNEQFF; CDR3nt: TGCGCCAGCAGTGGGTTAACCGGTAATGAGCAGTTCTTC
v_gene: TRBV10-3; abundance: few; j_gene: TRBJ2-1; d_gene: .; CDR3aa: CAINGGEVRGEQFF; CDR3nt: TGTGCCATCAACGGAGGAGAGGTCCGAGGTGAGCAGTTCTTC
v_gene: TRBV3-1; abundance: many; j_gene: TRBJ1-1; d_gene: .; CDR3aa: CASSHFGGEAFF; CDR3nt: TGTGCCAGCAGCCATTTTGGCGGTGAAGCTTTCTTT
v_gene: TRBV6-1; abundance: many; j_gene: TRBJ2-3; d_gene: TRBD2; CDR3aa: CASRNQAGLAGAGDTQYF; CDR3nt: TGTGCCAGCAGGAACCAGGCGGGACTAGCGGGAGCGGGAGATACGCAGTATTTT
v_gene: TRBV12-3/TRBV12-4; abundance: few; j_gene: TRBJ2-7; d_gene: .; CDR3aa: CASSQEIQSSYEQYF; CDR3nt: TGTGCCAGCAGCCAAGAAATACAGAGCTCCTACGAGCAGTACTTC
v_gene: TRBV19; abundance: few; j_gene: TRBJ2-4; d_gene: TRBD2; CDR3aa: CASSRGPGLADLYF; CDR3nt: TGTGCCAGTAGTAGGGGCCCGGGACTAGCGGACTTGTACTTC
v_gene: TRBV6-1; abundance: few; j_gene: TRBJ2-1; d_gene: TRBD2; CDR3aa: CASSELAGFYNEQFF; CDR3nt: TGTGCCAGCAGTGAACTAGCGGGATTCTACAATGAGCAGTTCTTC
v_gene: TRBV2; abundance: many; j_gene: TRBJ2-5; d_gene: .; CDR3aa: CASNQWGDQETQYF; CDR3nt: TGTGCCAGCAATCAATGGGGAGACCAAGAGACCCAGTACTTC
v_gene: TRBV5-1; abundance: many; j_gene: TRBJ1-1; d_gene: TRBD1; CDR3aa: CASSLDRGMNTEAFF; CDR3nt: TGCGCCAGCAGCTTGGACAGGGGAATGAACACTGAAGCTTTCTTT
v_gene: TRBV19; abundance: many; j_gene: TRBJ2-3; d_gene: .; CDR3aa: CASRSAGTDTQYF; CDR3nt: TGTGCCAGTAGATCTGCGGGCACAGATACGCAGTATTTT
v_gene: TRBV20-1; abundance: .; j_gene: TRBJ2-7; d_gene: TRBD1; CDR3aa: CSSPGTGIYEQYF; CDR3nt: TGCAGTTCCCCCGGGACAGGGATCTACGAGCAGTACTTC
v_gene: TRBV18; abundance: .; j_gene: TRBJ2-1; d_gene: TRBD2; CDR3aa: CASSEVAGEGNEQFF; CDR3nt: TGTGCCAGCTCCGAAGTAGCGGGAGAGGGCAATGAGCAGTTCTTC
v_gene: TRBV19; abundance: few; j_gene: TRBJ2-7; d_gene: .; CDR3aa: CASASRGGGEQYF; CDR3nt: TGTGCCAGCGCTTCAAGGGGAGGTGGCGAGCAGTACTTC
v_gene: TRBV29-1; abundance: .; j_gene: TRBJ2-7; d_gene: TRBD2; CDR3aa: CSVESGRDYEQYF; CDR3nt: TGCAGCGTCGAAAGCGGGAGAGACTACGAGCAGTACTTC
v_gene: TRBV18; abundance: many; j_gene: TRBJ1-1; d_gene: .; CDR3aa: CASSPGEHTEAFF; CDR3nt: TGTGCCAGCTCACCAGGGGAGCACACTGAAGCTTTCTTT
v_gene: TRBV2; abundance: many; j_gene: TRBJ1-6; d_gene: .; CDR3aa: CASNRDEGVSPLHF; CDR3nt: TGTGCCAGCAACCGGGACGAAGGTGTTTCACCCCTCCACTTT
v_gene: TRBV28; abundance: few; j_gene: TRBJ2-7; d_gene: .; CDR3aa: CASSFHRFPYEQYF; CDR3nt: TGTGCCAGCAGTTTCCACCGATTTCCCTACGAGCAGTACTTC
v_gene: TRBV5-1; abundance: many; j_gene: TRBJ2-3; d_gene: TRBD2; CDR3aa: CASSAGLAQSTDTQYF; CDR3nt: TGCGCCAGCAGCGCGGGACTAGCACAGAGCACAGATACGCAGTATTTT
v_gene: TRBV24-1; abundance: .; j_gene: TRBJ1-2; d_gene: .; CDR3aa: CATSRGELNYGYTF; CDR3nt: TGTGCCACCTCCCGGGGGGAGCTTAACTATGGCTACACCTTC
v_gene: TRBV9; abundance: .; j_gene: TRBJ2-2; d_gene: TRBD1; CDR3aa: CASSIRTGYTGELFF; CDR3nt: TGTGCCAGCAGCATAAGGACAGGGTACACCGGGGAGCTGTTTTTT
v_gene: TRBV20-1; abundance: many; j_gene: TRBJ2-5; d_gene: TRBD2; CDR3aa: CSASGGRETQYF; CDR3nt: TGCAGTGCGTCGGGAGGCAGAGAGACCCAGTACTTC
v_gene: TRBV27; abundance: few; j_gene: TRBJ2-2; d_gene: .; CDR3aa: CAMRQSANTGELFF; CDR3nt: TGTGCCATGAGACAGAGCGCGAACACCGGGGAGCTGTTTTTT
v_gene: TRBV28; abundance: .; j_gene: TRBJ1-5; d_gene: .; CDR3aa: CASIEPTGGFGQPQHF; CDR3nt: TGTGCCAGCATTGAACCAACGGGAGGGTTCGGTCAGCCCCAGCATTTT
v_gene: TRBV27; abundance: many; j_gene: TRBJ1-1; d_gene: .; CDR3aa: CASSDNRVKVTEAFF; CDR3nt: TGTGCCAGCAGTGATAACAGGGTGAAGGTCACTGAAGCTTTCTTT
v_gene: TRBV29-1; abundance: few; j_gene: TRBJ2-6; d_gene: .; CDR3aa: CSVEGGGAPGANVLTF; CDR3nt: TGCAGCGTTGAAGGCGGTGGGGCCCCTGGGGCCAACGTCCTGACTTTC
v_gene: TRBV29-1; abundance: many; j_gene: TRBJ1-5; d_gene: .; CDR3aa: CSVTFATDSNQPQHF; CDR3nt: TGCAGCGTTACTTTCGCAACAGATAGCAATCAGCCCCAGCATTTT
v_gene: TRBV30; abundance: many; j_gene: TRBJ1-5; d_gene: .; CDR3aa: CAWSQRGDQPQHF; CDR3nt: TGTGCCTGGAGCCAAAGGGGGGATCAGCCCCAGCATTTT
v_gene: TRBV7-9; abundance: .; j_gene: TRBJ1-4; d_gene: TRBD1; CDR3aa: CASSLRTGSQINEKLFF; CDR3nt: TGTGCCAGCAGCTTAAGGACAGGGTCCCAGATAAATGAAAAACTGTTTTTT
v_gene: TRBV28; abundance: many; j_gene: TRBJ2-7; d_gene: .; CDR3aa: CASSLSWLDGLYEQYF; CDR3nt: TGTGCCAGCAGTTTAAGTTGGTTGGACGGCCTCTACGAGCAGTACTTC
v_gene: TRBV3-1; abundance: many; j_gene: TRBJ2-2; d_gene: .; CDR3aa: CASSLGASGELFF; CDR3nt: TGTGCCAGCAGCCTGGGTGCCTCCGGGGAGCTGTTTTTT
v_gene: TRBV4-1; abundance: .; j_gene: TRBJ2-7; d_gene: .; CDR3aa: CASSRSRDSYEQYF; CDR3nt: TGCGCCAGCAGCCGCAGCAGGGACTCCTACGAGCAGTACTTC
v_gene: TRBV12-3/TRBV12-4; abundance: many; j_gene: TRBJ2-7; d_gene: TRBD2; CDR3aa: CASQRAGVDEQYF; CDR3nt: TGTGCCAGCCAACGAGCGGGAGTCGACGAGCAGTACTTC
v_gene: TRBV12-3/TRBV12-4; abundance: many; j_gene: TRBJ2-7; d_gene: TRBD1; CDR3aa: CASSLGVDRAILSYEQYF; CDR3nt: TGTGCCAGCAGTTTAGGTGTCGACAGGGCTATCCTCTCCTACGAGCAGTACTTC
v_gene: TRBV19; abundance: .; j_gene: TRBJ2-7; d_gene: TRBD2; CDR3aa: CASSKPLAGVVEQYF; CDR3nt: TGTGCCAGTAGTAAACCACTAGCGGGAGTCGTCGAGCAGTACTTC
v_gene: TRBV20-1; abundance: .; j_gene: TRBJ1-5; d_gene: TRBD1; CDR3aa: CSARDELGQVSNQPQHF; CDR3nt: TGCAGTGCTAGAGATGAGCTTGGACAGGTTAGCAATCAGCCCCAGCATTTT
v_gene: TRBV10-3; abundance: many; j_gene: TRBJ2-1; d_gene: .; CDR3aa: CAISEPGRPHNEQFF; CDR3nt: TGTGCCATCAGTGAGCCGGGACGCCCACACAATGAGCAGTTCTTC
v_gene: TRBV11-2; abundance: many; j_gene: TRBJ2-5; d_gene: .; CDR3aa: CASSPGVKTGTPRGRRTQYF; CDR3nt: TGTGCCAGCAGCCCAGGTGTAAAGACCGGGACGCCAAGAGGGAGAAGGACCCAGTACTTC
v_gene: TRBV7-6; abundance: .; j_gene: TRBJ2-7; d_gene: TRBD1; CDR3aa: CASSWTGSGEQYF; CDR3nt: TGTGCCAGCAGCTGGACAGGGTCTGGCGAGCAGTACTTC
v_gene: TRBV19; abundance: .; j_gene: TRBJ2-6; d_gene: .; CDR3aa: CATSGVPGSGANVLTF; CDR3nt: TGTGCCACCTCAGGGGTGCCCGGCTCTGGGGCCAACGTCCTGACTTTC
v_gene: TRBV6-1; abundance: many; j_gene: TRBJ1-1; d_gene: .; CDR3aa: CASSNLRNTEAFF; CDR3nt: TGTGCCAGCAGTAACCTGAGGAACACTGAAGCTTTCTTT
v_gene: TRBV20-1; abundance: .; j_gene: TRBJ2-1; d_gene: TRBD2; CDR3aa: CSASERGPQFF; CDR3nt: TGCAGTGCTAGTGAGCGGGGTCCGCAGTTCTTC
v_gene: TRBV7-9; abundance: many; j_gene: TRBJ2-3; d_gene: .; CDR3aa: CASSVALEGTDTQYF; CDR3nt: TGTGCCAGCAGTGTAGCGTTGGAAGGAACAGATACGCAGTATTTT
v_gene: TRBV10-3; abundance: many; j_gene: TRBJ2-1; d_gene: .; CDR3aa: CAISSSLGTGTFSYNEQFF; CDR3nt: TGTGCCATCAGTTCGTCGCTCGGGACGGGTACATTCTCCTACAATGAGCAGTTCTTC
v_gene: TRBV6-1; abundance: many; j_gene: TRBJ1-5; d_gene: TRBD1; CDR3aa: CAHAGTGVNQPQHF; CDR3nt: TGTGCCCACGCCGGGACAGGGGTAAATCAGCCCCAGCATTTT
v_gene: TRBV2; abundance: many; j_gene: TRBJ1-1; d_gene: .; CDR3aa: CASKMEERNTEAFF; CDR3nt: TGTGCCAGCAAGATGGAGGAAAGAAACACTGAAGCTTTCTTT
v_gene: TRBV7-9; abundance: .; j_gene: TRBJ1-2; d_gene: .; CDR3aa: CASYRVANYGYTF; CDR3nt: TGTGCCAGCTACAGGGTCGCTAACTATGGCTACACCTTC
v_gene: TRBV28; abundance: many; j_gene: TRBJ2-5; d_gene: .; CDR3aa: CASSSAVRGRETQYF; CDR3nt: TGTGCCAGCAGTTCCGCCGTGAGGGGTCGAGAGACCCAGTACTTC
v_gene: TRBV5-6; abundance: .; j_gene: TRBJ1-1; d_gene: .; CDR3aa: CASSISRGLEAFF; CDR3nt: TGTGCCAGCAGCATTTCCCGGGGTCTTGAAGCTTTCTTT
v_gene: TRBV7-3; abundance: many; j_gene: TRBJ2-5; d_gene: TRBD1; CDR3aa: CASSSAPGQQETQYF; CDR3nt: TGTGCCAGCAGCTCAGCCCCGGGACAGCAAGAGACCCAGTACTTC
v_gene: TRBV28; abundance: .; j_gene: TRBJ2-3; d_gene: .; CDR3aa: CASGFGGPFTDTQYF; CDR3nt: TGTGCCAGCGGTTTTGGCGGACCCTTCACAGATACGCAGTATTTT
v_gene: TRBV10-1; abundance: .; j_gene: TRBJ2-1; d_gene: TRBD2; CDR3aa: CASSVDRLAGDNEQFF; CDR3nt: TGCGCCAGCAGTGTTGACAGACTAGCGGGAGATAATGAGCAGTTCTTC
v_gene: TRBV5-1; abundance: .; j_gene: TRBJ2-3; d_gene: .; CDR3aa: CASSLLSAWDTQYF; CDR3nt: TGCGCCAGCAGCTTGTTATCTGCGTGGGATACGCAGTATTTT
v_gene: TRBV7-7; abundance: few; j_gene: TRBJ2-1; d_gene: .; CDR3aa: CASSLVTSVEQFF; CDR3nt: TGTGCCAGCAGCTTAGTAACCTCGGTTGAGCAGTTCTTC